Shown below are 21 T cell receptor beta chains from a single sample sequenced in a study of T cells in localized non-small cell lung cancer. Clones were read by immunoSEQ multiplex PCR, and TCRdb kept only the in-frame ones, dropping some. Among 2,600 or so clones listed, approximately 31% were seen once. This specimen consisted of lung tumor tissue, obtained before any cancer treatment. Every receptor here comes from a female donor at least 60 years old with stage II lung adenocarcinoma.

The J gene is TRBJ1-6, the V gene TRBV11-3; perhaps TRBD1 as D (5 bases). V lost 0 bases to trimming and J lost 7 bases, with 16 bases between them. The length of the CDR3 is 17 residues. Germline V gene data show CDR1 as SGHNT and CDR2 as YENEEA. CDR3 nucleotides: TGTGCCAGCAGCTTAGAGTATTCGGGGCAGGACAATTCACCCCTCCACTTT. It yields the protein CASSLEYSGQDNSPLHF.

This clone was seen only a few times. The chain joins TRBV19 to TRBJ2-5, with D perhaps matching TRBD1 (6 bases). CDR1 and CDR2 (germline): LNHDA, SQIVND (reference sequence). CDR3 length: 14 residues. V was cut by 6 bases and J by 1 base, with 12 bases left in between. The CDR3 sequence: CASSSTGPQETQYF. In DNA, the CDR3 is TGTGCCAGTAGCTCGACAGGACCCCAAGAGACCCAGTACTTC.

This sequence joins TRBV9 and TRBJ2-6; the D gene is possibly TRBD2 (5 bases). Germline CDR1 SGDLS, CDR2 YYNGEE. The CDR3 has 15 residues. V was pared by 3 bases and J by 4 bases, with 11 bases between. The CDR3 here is CASSAPSSGANVLTF. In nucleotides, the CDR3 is TGTGCCAGCAGCGCCCCTAGCTCCGGGGCCAACGTCCTGACTTTC.

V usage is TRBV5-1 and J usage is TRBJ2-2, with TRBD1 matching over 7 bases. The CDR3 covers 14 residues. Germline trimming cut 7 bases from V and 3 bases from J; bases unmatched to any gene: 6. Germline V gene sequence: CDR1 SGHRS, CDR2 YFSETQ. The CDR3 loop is CASGRGGHTGELFF. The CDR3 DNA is TGCGCCAGCGGAAGAGGGGGCCACACCGGGGAGCTGTTTTTT.

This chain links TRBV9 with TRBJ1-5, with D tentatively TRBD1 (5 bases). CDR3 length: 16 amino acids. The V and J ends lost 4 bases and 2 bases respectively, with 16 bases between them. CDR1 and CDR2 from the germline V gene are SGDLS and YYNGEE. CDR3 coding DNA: TGTGCCAGCAGCCTAGGCTCAGGGAGTCGCAATCAGCCCCAGCATTTT. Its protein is CASSLGSGSRNQPQHF.

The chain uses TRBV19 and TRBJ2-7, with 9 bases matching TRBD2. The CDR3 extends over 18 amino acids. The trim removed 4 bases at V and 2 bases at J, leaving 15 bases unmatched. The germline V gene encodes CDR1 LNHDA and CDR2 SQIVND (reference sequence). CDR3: CASSKGPPSSGATYEQYF. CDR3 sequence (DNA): TGTGCCAGTAGTAAAGGGCCTCCATCTAGCGGGGCCACCTACGAGCAGTACTTC.

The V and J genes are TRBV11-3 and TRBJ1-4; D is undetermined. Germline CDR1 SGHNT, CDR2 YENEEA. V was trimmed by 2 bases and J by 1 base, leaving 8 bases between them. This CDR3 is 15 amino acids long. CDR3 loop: CASSLSGLTNEKLFF. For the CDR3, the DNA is TGTGCCAGCAGCTTAAGTGGCCTAACTAATGAAAAACTGTTTTTT.

For the CDR3, the DNA is TGTGCCAGCTCACCAAATGGACGGATCACTGAAGCTTTCTTT. It yields the protein CASSPNGRITEAFF. The rearrangement links TRBV18 to TRBJ1-1, with D unclear. This CDR3 region has 14 residues. CDR1 KGHSH and CDR2 LQKENI come from the germline V gene. V was cut by 2 bases and J by 4 bases, with 11 bases left in between.

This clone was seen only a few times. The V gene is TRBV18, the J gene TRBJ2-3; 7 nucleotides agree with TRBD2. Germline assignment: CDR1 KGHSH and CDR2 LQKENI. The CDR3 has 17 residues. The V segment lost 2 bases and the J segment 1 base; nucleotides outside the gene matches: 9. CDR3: CASSPSLSGRGTDTQYF. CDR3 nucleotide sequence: TGTGCCAGCTCACCAAGTTTGTCAGGGAGGGGCACAGATACGCAGTATTTT. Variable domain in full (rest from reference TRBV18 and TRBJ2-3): NAGVMQNPRHLVRRRGQEARLRCSPMKGHSHVYWYRQLPEEGLKFMVYLQKENIIDESGMPKERFSAEFPKEGPSILRIQQVVRGDSAAYFCASSPSLSGRGTDTQYFGPGTRLTVL.

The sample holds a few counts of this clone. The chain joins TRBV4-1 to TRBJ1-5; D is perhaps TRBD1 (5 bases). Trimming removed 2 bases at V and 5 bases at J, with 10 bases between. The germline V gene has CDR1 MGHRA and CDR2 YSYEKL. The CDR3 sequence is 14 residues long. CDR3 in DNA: TGCGCCAGCAGCCAAATGACAGCTTATCAGCCCCAGCATTTT. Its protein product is CASSQMTAYQPQHF.

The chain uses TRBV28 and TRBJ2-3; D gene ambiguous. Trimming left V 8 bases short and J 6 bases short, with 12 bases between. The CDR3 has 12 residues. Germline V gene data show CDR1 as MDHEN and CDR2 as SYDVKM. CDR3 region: CASRRETDTQYF. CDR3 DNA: TGTGCCAGCCGGCGTGAGACCGATACGCAGTATTTT.

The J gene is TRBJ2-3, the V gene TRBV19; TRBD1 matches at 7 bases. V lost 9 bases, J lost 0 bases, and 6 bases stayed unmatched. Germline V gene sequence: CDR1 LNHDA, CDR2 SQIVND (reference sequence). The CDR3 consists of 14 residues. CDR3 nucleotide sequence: TGTGCCAGCGCAGGGACAGCAAGCACAGATACGCAGTATTTT. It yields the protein CASAGTASTDTQYF.

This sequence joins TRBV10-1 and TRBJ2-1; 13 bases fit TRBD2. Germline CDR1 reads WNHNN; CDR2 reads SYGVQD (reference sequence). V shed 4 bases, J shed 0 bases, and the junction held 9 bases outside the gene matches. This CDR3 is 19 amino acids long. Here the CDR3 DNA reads TGCGCCAGCAGTGGGCCGCTACTAGCGGGAGGGAGCTCCTACAATGAGCAGTTCTTC. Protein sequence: CASSGPLLAGGSSYNEQFF.

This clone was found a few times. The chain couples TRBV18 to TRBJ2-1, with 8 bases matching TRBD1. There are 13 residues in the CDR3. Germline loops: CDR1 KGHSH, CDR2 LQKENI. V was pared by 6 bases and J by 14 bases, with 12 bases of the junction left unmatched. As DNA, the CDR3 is TGTGCCAGCTCCCCTGATACTAAGACAGGGGAGTTCTTC. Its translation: CASSPDTKTGEFF.

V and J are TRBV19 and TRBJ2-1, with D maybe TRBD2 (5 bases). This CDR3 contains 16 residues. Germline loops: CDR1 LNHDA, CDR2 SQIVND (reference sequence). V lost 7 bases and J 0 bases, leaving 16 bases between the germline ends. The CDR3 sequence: CASNAGKPLSYNEQFF. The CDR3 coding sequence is TGTGCCAGTAACGCGGGCAAACCTCTCTCCTACAATGAGCAGTTCTTC.

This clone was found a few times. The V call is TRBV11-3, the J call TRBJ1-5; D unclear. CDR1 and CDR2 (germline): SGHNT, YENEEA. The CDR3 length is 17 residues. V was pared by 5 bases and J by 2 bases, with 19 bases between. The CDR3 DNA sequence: TGTGCCAGCAGCACCGCAACCTCTTTTATAGGCAATCAGCCCCAGCATTTT. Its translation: CASSTATSFIGNQPQHF.

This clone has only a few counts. CDR3 protein: CASSPLEGVSSGNTIYF. DNA of the CDR3: TGTGCCAGCTCACCCCTTGAAGGGGTGAGCTCTGGAAACACCATATATTTT. The chain recombines TRBV18 with TRBJ1-3, with TRBD1 as a possible D gene (5 bases). The CDR3 is 17 amino acids. V lost 3 bases, J lost 0 bases, and 15 bases lay in between. In germline, CDR1 is KGHSH, CDR2 LQKENI.

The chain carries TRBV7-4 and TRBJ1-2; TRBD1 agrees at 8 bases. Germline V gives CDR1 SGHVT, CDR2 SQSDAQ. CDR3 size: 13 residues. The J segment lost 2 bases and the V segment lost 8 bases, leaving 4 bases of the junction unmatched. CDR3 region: CASGQGGNYGYTF. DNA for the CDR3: TGTGCCAGCGGACAGGGAGGGAACTATGGCTACACCTTC. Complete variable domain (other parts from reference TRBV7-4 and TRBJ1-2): GAGVSQSPRYKVAKRGRDVALRCDSISGHVTLYWYRQTLGQGSEVLTYSQSDAQRDKSGRPSGRFSAERPERSVSTLKIQRTEQGDSAVYLCASGQGGNYGYTFGSGTRLTVV.

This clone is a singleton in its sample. The CDR3, as DNA: TGTGCCAGTAGTATTGGGGCCGCCTTTGGAAATGAGCAGTTCTTC. As protein: CASSIGAAFGNEQFF. V usage is TRBV19 and J usage is TRBJ2-1; tentatively, D is TRBD1 (5 bases). The V end lost 3 bases, the J end lost 7 bases, and 16 bases lay between the germline ends. The CDR3 is made up of 15 amino acids. Germline-derived CDR1 and CDR2 are LNHDA and SQIVND (reference sequence).

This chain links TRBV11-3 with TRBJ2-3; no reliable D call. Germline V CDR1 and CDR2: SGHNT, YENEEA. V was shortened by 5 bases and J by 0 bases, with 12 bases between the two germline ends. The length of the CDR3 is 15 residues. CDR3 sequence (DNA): TGTGCCAGCAGCCCCTCTCGAGCTAGCACAGATACGCAGTATTTT. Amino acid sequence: CASSPSRASTDTQYF.

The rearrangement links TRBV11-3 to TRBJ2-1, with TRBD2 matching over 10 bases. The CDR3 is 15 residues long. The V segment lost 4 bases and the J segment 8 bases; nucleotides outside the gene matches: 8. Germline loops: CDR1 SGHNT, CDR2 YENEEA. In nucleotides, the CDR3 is TGTGCCAGCAGCTCCCAGCGGGAGGGCCGTGATGAGCAGTTCTTC. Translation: CASSSQREGRDEQFF.